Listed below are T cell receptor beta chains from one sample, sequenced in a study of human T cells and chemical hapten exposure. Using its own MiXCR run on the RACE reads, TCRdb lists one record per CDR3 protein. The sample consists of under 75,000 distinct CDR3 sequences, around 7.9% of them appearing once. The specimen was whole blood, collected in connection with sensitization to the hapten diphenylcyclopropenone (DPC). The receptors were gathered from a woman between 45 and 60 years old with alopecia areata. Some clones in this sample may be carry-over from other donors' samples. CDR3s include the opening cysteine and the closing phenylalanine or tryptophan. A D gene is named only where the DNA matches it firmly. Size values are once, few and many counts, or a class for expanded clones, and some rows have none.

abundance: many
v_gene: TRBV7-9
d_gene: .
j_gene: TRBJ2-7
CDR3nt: TGTGCCAGCAGGGGCCTGGGTGACTCCTACGAGCAGTACTTC
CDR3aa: CASRGLGDSYEQYF

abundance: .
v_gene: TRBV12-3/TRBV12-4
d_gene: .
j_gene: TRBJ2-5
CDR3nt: TGTGCCAGCACTACCGGGACTTTTCAAGAGACCCAGTACTTC
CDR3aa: CASTTGTFQETQYF

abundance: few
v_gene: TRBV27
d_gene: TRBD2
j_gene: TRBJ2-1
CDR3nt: TGTGCCAGCAAACCACTAGCGGGGGGGCTAAATGAGCAGTTCTTC
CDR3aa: CASKPLAGGLNEQFF

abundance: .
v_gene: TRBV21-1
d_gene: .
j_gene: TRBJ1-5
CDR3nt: TGTGCCAGCAGCAAAGCGGTCAGACTAAGCAATCAGCCCCAGCATTTT
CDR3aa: CASSKAVRLSNQPQHF

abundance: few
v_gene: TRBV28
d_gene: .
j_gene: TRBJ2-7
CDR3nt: TGTGCCAGCAGCAGAACGAGGGCTGGATTCGAGCAGTACTTC
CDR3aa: CASSRTRAGFEQYF

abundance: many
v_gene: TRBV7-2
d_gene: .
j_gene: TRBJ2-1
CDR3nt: TGTGCCAGCAGCTTAGCGCTGGGGGGAAATGAGCAGTTCTTC
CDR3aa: CASSLALGGNEQFF

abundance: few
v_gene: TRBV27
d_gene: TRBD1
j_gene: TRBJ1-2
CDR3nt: TGTGCCAGCAGCCCCCAACCGGGACAGGGAGGCTATGGCTACACCTTC
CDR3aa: CASSPQPGQGGYGYTF

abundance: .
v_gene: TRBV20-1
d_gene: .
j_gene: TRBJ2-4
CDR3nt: TGCAGTGCTAGCCCTAGTTGGGAGGACAAAAACATTCAGTACTTC
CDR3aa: CSASPSWEDKNIQYF

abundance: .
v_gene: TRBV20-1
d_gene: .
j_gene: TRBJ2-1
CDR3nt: TGCAGTGCTAGAGATGGCCCCCATGAGCAGTTCTTC
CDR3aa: CSARDGPHEQFF

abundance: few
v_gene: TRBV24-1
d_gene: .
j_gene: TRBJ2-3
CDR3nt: TGTGCCACCGCAACGAAGGGTACTAGCACAGATACGCAGTATTTT
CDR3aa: CATATKGTSTDTQYF

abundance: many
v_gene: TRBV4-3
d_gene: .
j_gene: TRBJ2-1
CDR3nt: TGCGCCAGCAGCCAAGAAGTGACAGGCGGCTACAATGAGCAGTTCTTC
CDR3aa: CASSQEVTGGYNEQFF

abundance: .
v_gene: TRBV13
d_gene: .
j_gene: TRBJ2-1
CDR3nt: TGTGCCAGCAGCCAGGAGGAATACAATGAGCAGTTCTTC
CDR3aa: CASSQEEYNEQFF

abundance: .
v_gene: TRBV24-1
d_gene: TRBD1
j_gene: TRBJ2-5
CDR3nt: TGTGCCACCAGTGATTCCAGGGGGCACGGGGAGACCCAGTACTTC
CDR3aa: CATSDSRGHGETQYF

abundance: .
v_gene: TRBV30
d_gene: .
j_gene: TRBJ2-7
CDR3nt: TGTGCCTGGAATTCAGGGGGGTACGAGCAGTACTTC
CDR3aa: CAWNSGGYEQYF

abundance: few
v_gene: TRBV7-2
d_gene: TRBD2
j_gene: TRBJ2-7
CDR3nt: TGTGCCAGCAGCTCCGCCCCTAGCGGGAGCAAAAGGTCCTACGAGCAGTACTTC
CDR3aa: CASSSAPSGSKRSYEQYF

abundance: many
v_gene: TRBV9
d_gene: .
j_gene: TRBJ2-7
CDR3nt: TGTGCCAGCAGCGGAGGGACCCTAGCGACTTTGATGGGAGAGCAGTACTTC
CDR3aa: CASSGGTLATLMGEQYF

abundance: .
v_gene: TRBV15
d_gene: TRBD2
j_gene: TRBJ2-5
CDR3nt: TGTGCCACCAGTAAAAGGCTAGCGGGGGGGGAGACCCAGTACTTC
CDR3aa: CATSKRLAGGETQYF

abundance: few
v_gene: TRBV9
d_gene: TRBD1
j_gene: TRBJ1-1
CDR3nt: TGTGCCAGCAGCGCTAGTGGGACAGAGCCTGAAGCTTTCTTT
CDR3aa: CASSASGTEPEAFF

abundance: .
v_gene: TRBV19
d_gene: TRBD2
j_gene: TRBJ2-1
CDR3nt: TGTGCCAGTTTTGCGGGACGGGGGGTCAATGAGCAGTTCTTC
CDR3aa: CASFAGRGVNEQFF